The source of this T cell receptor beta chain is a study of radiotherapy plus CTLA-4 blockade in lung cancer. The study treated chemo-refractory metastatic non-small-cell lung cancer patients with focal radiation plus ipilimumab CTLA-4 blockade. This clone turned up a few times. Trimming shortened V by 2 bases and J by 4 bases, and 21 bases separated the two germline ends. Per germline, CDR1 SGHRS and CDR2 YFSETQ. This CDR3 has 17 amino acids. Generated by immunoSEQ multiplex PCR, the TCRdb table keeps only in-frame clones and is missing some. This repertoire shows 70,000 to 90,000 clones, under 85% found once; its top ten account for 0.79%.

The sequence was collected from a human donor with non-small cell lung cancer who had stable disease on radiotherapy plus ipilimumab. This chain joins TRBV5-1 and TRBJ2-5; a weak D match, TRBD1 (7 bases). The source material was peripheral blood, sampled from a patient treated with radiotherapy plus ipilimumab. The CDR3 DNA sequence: TGCGCCAGCAGCTTCAGGGGGGCCCCAAATATCGGAGAGACCCAGTACTTC. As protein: CASSFRGAPNIGETQYF.